This TCR beta chain was captured in a study of shared clonotypes between healthy human individuals. CD45RO negativity and positive selection for CCR7 defined naive CD8 cells, a population that excluded terminally differentiated effector memory CD45RA+ cells. CDR1 is SNHLY, CDR2 FYNNEI, per germline. Trimming stripped 4 bases from V and 1 base from J, with 10 bases between. The CDR3 loop spans 15 amino acids. TCRdb's table, derived via immunoSEQ multiplex PCR, lists solely in-frame clones and lacks some. Found here are 1.5 million to 2.5 million clones, about 95% of them singletons; the top ten hold around 1.2%.

The rearrangement uses TRBV2 and TRBJ2-2; unclear D gene. The specimen sequenced was naive CD8+ T cells sorted from blood. This TCR derives from a man aged 18 to 29 in good health. CDR3 in amino acids: CASSVSEMNTGELFF. The CDR3 DNA reads as TGTGCCAGCAGTGTTTCCGAAATGAACACCGGGGAGCTGTTTTTT.